The rows below give T cell receptor beta chains drawn from one sample of a study of vaccination and CD4 T cells after COVID-19. The antigens for these receptors are not known. TCRdb independently ran MiXCR on the PCR reads; one entry per CDR3 protein. The sample lists about 23,000 distinct CDR3 sequences; about 67% were seen once. Sequences were derived from CD4+ T cells from blood, cultured in vitro, sampled after SARS-CoV-2 vaccination. All receptors derive from a human donor who received a COVID-19 vaccine. CDR3s include the opening cysteine and the closing phenylalanine or tryptophan. Each record gives: V gene, J gene, CDR3 length, clone size, D gene, CDR3 DNA, CDR3 protein. A D gene is named only where the DNA matches it firmly. Only part of the rows carry a size: once, few, many, or a class if the clone is expanded.

V gene: TRBV5-4
J gene: TRBJ2-5
CDR3 length: 14
clone size: -
D gene: -
CDR3 DNA: TGTGCCAGCAGCTTTTTAACCAGCCAAGAGACCCAGTACTTC
CDR3 protein: CASSFLTSQETQYF

V gene: TRBV12-3/TRBV12-4
J gene: TRBJ2-1
CDR3 length: 16
clone size: once
D gene: -
CDR3 DNA: TGTGCCAGCAGTTTAATGGGGGCCGCTAGGTACAATGAGCAGTTCTTC
CDR3 protein: CASSLMGAARYNEQFF

V gene: TRBV5-1
J gene: TRBJ2-5
CDR3 length: 16
clone size: once
D gene: TRBD2
CDR3 DNA: TGCGCCAGCAGCTTCGGGACTAGCGGGGGGTTGGAGACCCAGTACTTC
CDR3 protein: CASSFGTSGGLETQYF

V gene: TRBV7-9
J gene: TRBJ1-1
CDR3 length: 13
clone size: -
D gene: TRBD1
CDR3 DNA: TGTGCCAGCAGGGCAGGGGGGGATACTGAAGCTTTCTTT
CDR3 protein: CASRAGGDTEAFF

V gene: TRBV20-1
J gene: TRBJ1-4
CDR3 length: 12
clone size: -
D gene: -
CDR3 DNA: TGCAGTGCTTCCGCAACTAATGAAAAACTGTTTTTT
CDR3 protein: CSASATNEKLFF

V gene: TRBV24-1
J gene: TRBJ1-5
CDR3 length: 17
clone size: -
D gene: TRBD1
CDR3 DNA: TGTGCCACCAGTGATTTGCACGCCGACAGGGATCATCAGCCCCAGCATTTT
CDR3 protein: CATSDLHADRDHQPQHF

V gene: TRBV5-4
J gene: TRBJ1-2
CDR3 length: 13
clone size: -
D gene: -
CDR3 DNA: TGTGCCAGCAGCTTCTTGGGACCCTATGGCTACACCTTC
CDR3 protein: CASSFLGPYGYTF

V gene: TRBV20-1
J gene: TRBJ1-4
CDR3 length: 13
clone size: -
D gene: TRBD1
CDR3 DNA: TGCAGTGCTAGGGGACAGTTCAATGAAAAACTGTTTTTT
CDR3 protein: CSARGQFNEKLFF

V gene: TRBV5-1
J gene: TRBJ1-5
CDR3 length: 12
clone size: -
D gene: -
CDR3 DNA: TGCGCCAGCAGAAAGGGGAGCCAGCCCCAGCATTTT
CDR3 protein: CASRKGSQPQHF

V gene: TRBV5-1
J gene: TRBJ1-1
CDR3 length: 17
clone size: -
D gene: TRBD1
CDR3 DNA: TGCGCCAGCAGCCCGTGGACGGGACAGGGGGTAGGGACTGAAGCTTTCTTT
CDR3 protein: CASSPWTGQGVGTEAFF

V gene: TRBV30
J gene: TRBJ1-2
CDR3 length: 17
clone size: -
D gene: TRBD1
CDR3 DNA: TGTGCCTGGAGTGGGGGGACAGGAAGTAGAGCTAACTATGGCTACACCTTC
CDR3 protein: CAWSGGTGSRANYGYTF

V gene: TRBV10-3
J gene: TRBJ2-5
CDR3 length: 13
clone size: -
D gene: -
CDR3 DNA: TGTGCCATCAGTGGGACTACTCAAGAGACCCAGTACTTC
CDR3 protein: CAISGTTQETQYF

V gene: TRBV21-1
J gene: TRBJ1-2
CDR3 length: 14
clone size: -
D gene: -
CDR3 DNA: TGTGCCAGCAGCACCGGACGGGGGGACTGTGGCTACACCTTC
CDR3 protein: CASSTGRGDCGYTF

V gene: TRBV5-1
J gene: TRBJ2-5
CDR3 length: 13
clone size: -
D gene: -
CDR3 DNA: TGCGCCAGCAGCTTGGCACAGCAAGAGACCCAGTACTTC
CDR3 protein: CASSLAQQETQYF

V gene: TRBV25-1
J gene: TRBJ2-5
CDR3 length: 14
clone size: few
D gene: -
CDR3 DNA: TGTGCCAGCAGCCTGACAGGTATACAAGAGACCCAGTACTTC
CDR3 protein: CASSLTGIQETQYF

V gene: TRBV19
J gene: TRBJ1-1
CDR3 length: 15
clone size: few
D gene: TRBD1
CDR3 DNA: TGTGCCAGTAGAGCCGAGGGACAGGGGATTACTGAAGCTTTCTTT
CDR3 protein: CASRAEGQGITEAFF

V gene: TRBV6-1
J gene: TRBJ1-5
CDR3 length: 15
clone size: -
D gene: TRBD1
CDR3 DNA: TGTGCCAGCAGGCCGTCACAGGGGGAAAATCAGCCCCAGCATTTT
CDR3 protein: CASRPSQGENQPQHF

V gene: TRBV2
J gene: TRBJ1-1
CDR3 length: 13
clone size: -
D gene: -
CDR3 DNA: TGTGCCAGCATGATGGAGGCCCCTGCTGAAGCTTTCTTT
CDR3 protein: CASMMEAPAEAFF

V gene: TRBV6-1
J gene: TRBJ2-3
CDR3 length: 13
clone size: -
D gene: -
CDR3 DNA: TGTGCCAGCAGGTGGATCGGGGTGGATACGCAGTATTTT
CDR3 protein: CASRWIGVDTQYF

V gene: TRBV2
J gene: TRBJ1-2
CDR3 length: 14
clone size: -
D gene: TRBD1
CDR3 DNA: TGTGCCAGCAGTTGGGACAGGGATAACTATGGCTACACCTTC
CDR3 protein: CASSWDRDNYGYTF

V gene: TRBV6-1
J gene: TRBJ2-1
CDR3 length: 18
clone size: -
D gene: -
CDR3 DNA: TGTGCCAGCAGTGAAGGAAGGGTAAAGGGGTTCGGTAAGTTTGAGCAGTTCTTC
CDR3 protein: CASSEGRVKGFGKFEQFF

V gene: TRBV5-6
J gene: TRBJ1-1
CDR3 length: 12
clone size: few
D gene: -
CDR3 DNA: TGTGCCAGCAGCCCCCGATGGGGAGAAGCTTTCTTT
CDR3 protein: CASSPRWGEAFF

V gene: TRBV7-9
J gene: TRBJ2-5
CDR3 length: 13
clone size: -
D gene: -
CDR3 DNA: TGTGCCAGCACGGACGCAGGGAAAGAGACCCAGTACTTC
CDR3 protein: CASTDAGKETQYF

V gene: TRBV4-1
J gene: TRBJ2-7
CDR3 length: 13
clone size: -
D gene: -
CDR3 DNA: TGCGCCAGCAGCCAAGATGCAAACTACGAGCAGTACTTC
CDR3 protein: CASSQDANYEQYF

V gene: TRBV20-1
J gene: TRBJ2-1
CDR3 length: 17
clone size: -
D gene: TRBD2
CDR3 DNA: TGCAGTGCCACGGGACTAGCGGGGTCCCGCTCCTACAATGAGCAGTTCTTC
CDR3 protein: CSATGLAGSRSYNEQFF

V gene: TRBV24-1
J gene: TRBJ2-3
CDR3 length: 15
clone size: few
D gene: -
CDR3 DNA: TGTGCCACCAGTGATTCCTCAGGGGCTATAGATACGCAGTATTTT
CDR3 protein: CATSDSSGAIDTQYF

V gene: TRBV7-2
J gene: TRBJ1-2
CDR3 length: 15
clone size: -
D gene: TRBD1
CDR3 DNA: TGTGCCAGCAGCCCCCGACAGGGAGCTAACTATGGCTACACCTTC
CDR3 protein: CASSPRQGANYGYTF

V gene: TRBV12-3/TRBV12-4
J gene: TRBJ1-2
CDR3 length: 14
clone size: once
D gene: -
CDR3 DNA: TGTGCCAGCAGTTTCCGACTGAGGGGCTATGGCTACACCTTC
CDR3 protein: CASSFRLRGYGYTF

V gene: TRBV15
J gene: TRBJ2-3
CDR3 length: 14
clone size: -
D gene: -
CDR3 DNA: TGTGCCACCAGCAGAGATTTACCGGAGGATACGCAGTATTTT
CDR3 protein: CATSRDLPEDTQYF

V gene: TRBV6-1
J gene: TRBJ2-2
CDR3 length: 15
clone size: -
D gene: -
CDR3 DNA: TGTGCCAGCAGTCCCTTGGGGGGAGACACCGGGGAGCTGTTTTTT
CDR3 protein: CASSPLGGDTGELFF

V gene: TRBV6-1
J gene: TRBJ1-5
CDR3 length: 13
clone size: -
D gene: -
CDR3 DNA: TGTGCCAGCAGTCGGACATTCAATCAGCCCCAGCATTTT
CDR3 protein: CASSRTFNQPQHF

V gene: TRBV12-3/TRBV12-4
J gene: TRBJ1-5
CDR3 length: 14
clone size: -
D gene: -
CDR3 DNA: TGTGCCAGCAGTTTAAGTGGGGGCAATCAGCCCCAGCATTTT
CDR3 protein: CASSLSGGNQPQHF

V gene: TRBV2
J gene: TRBJ1-2
CDR3 length: 15
clone size: -
D gene: -
CDR3 DNA: TGTGCCAGCAGTGATGACAGCGGGCTCACCTATGGCTACACCTTC
CDR3 protein: CASSDDSGLTYGYTF

V gene: TRBV15
J gene: TRBJ2-5
CDR3 length: 14
clone size: -
D gene: TRBD1
CDR3 DNA: TGTGCCACCAGCAGAGACAGGGGGCAAGAGACCCAGTACTTC
CDR3 protein: CATSRDRGQETQYF

V gene: TRBV6-1
J gene: TRBJ1-1
CDR3 length: 16
clone size: -
D gene: -
CDR3 DNA: TGTGCCAGCAGGCTCTCCGGGGGACTGCAGAACACTGAAGCTTTCTTT
CDR3 protein: CASRLSGGLQNTEAFF

V gene: TRBV15
J gene: TRBJ1-5
CDR3 length: 16
clone size: -
D gene: -
CDR3 DNA: TGTGCCACCAGCAGAGAGATATCAGGGAGCAATCAGCCCCAGCATTTT
CDR3 protein: CATSREISGSNQPQHF

V gene: TRBV19
J gene: TRBJ1-2
CDR3 length: 14
clone size: -
D gene: -
CDR3 DNA: TGTGCCAGTTCCGGGCGGGAGGGGCCCTATGGCTACACCTTC
CDR3 protein: CASSGREGPYGYTF

V gene: TRBV27
J gene: TRBJ1-5
CDR3 length: 16
clone size: -
D gene: -
CDR3 DNA: TGTGCCAGCAGTTTCGCCCCACAGGTTGACAATCAGCCCCAGCATTTT
CDR3 protein: CASSFAPQVDNQPQHF

V gene: TRBV7-9
J gene: TRBJ1-2
CDR3 length: 20
clone size: -
D gene: -
CDR3 DNA: TGTGCCAGCAGCTTAGCACACCAACGGGACGAGGCAGGGTATTTCCATGGCTACACCTTC
CDR3 protein: CASSLAHQRDEAGYFHGYTF

V gene: TRBV12-3/TRBV12-4
J gene: TRBJ2-5
CDR3 length: 16
clone size: -
D gene: TRBD2
CDR3 DNA: TGTGCCAGCAGTATCGGGTCGGCGGGGGGGCCAGAGACCCAGTACTTC
CDR3 protein: CASSIGSAGGPETQYF

V gene: TRBV10-3
J gene: TRBJ2-3
CDR3 length: 12
clone size: -
D gene: -
CDR3 DNA: TGTGCCATCAGTGAGTCCGCAGATACGCAGTATTTT
CDR3 protein: CAISESADTQYF

V gene: TRBV7-2
J gene: TRBJ1-6
CDR3 length: 14
clone size: -
D gene: -
CDR3 DNA: TGTGCCAGCAGCTTAGATGGCAACCAATCACCCCTCCACTTT
CDR3 protein: CASSLDGNQSPLHF

V gene: TRBV24-1
J gene: TRBJ2-7
CDR3 length: 11
clone size: -
D gene: TRBD2
CDR3 DNA: TGTGCCACCAGTCGGGGGGACGAGCAGTACTTC
CDR3 protein: CATSRGDEQYF

V gene: TRBV6-1
J gene: TRBJ1-2
CDR3 length: 14
clone size: once
D gene: TRBD1
CDR3 DNA: TGTGCCAGCAATCGGGACAGGGGAGGGTATGGCTACACCTTC
CDR3 protein: CASNRDRGGYGYTF

V gene: TRBV12-3/TRBV12-4
J gene: TRBJ2-5
CDR3 length: 15
clone size: -
D gene: TRBD2
CDR3 DNA: TGTGCCAGCAGTTTTATCGGGGGGGCCGGTGAGACCCAGTACTTC
CDR3 protein: CASSFIGGAGETQYF

V gene: TRBV7-3
J gene: TRBJ2-5
CDR3 length: 14
clone size: once
D gene: -
CDR3 DNA: TGTGCCAGCAGCGAAAGTCCGTGGAAAGAGACCCAGTACTTC
CDR3 protein: CASSESPWKETQYF

V gene: TRBV7-6
J gene: TRBJ2-5
CDR3 length: 15
clone size: few
D gene: -
CDR3 DNA: TGTGCCAGCAGCTTAGTGACAGGAGGTACGGAGACCCAGTACTTC
CDR3 protein: CASSLVTGGTETQYF

V gene: TRBV9
J gene: TRBJ2-2
CDR3 length: 17
clone size: -
D gene: TRBD2
CDR3 DNA: TGTGCCAGCAGCCCCCTAGCGGGGGGGCCGGGCACCGGGGAGCTGTTTTTT
CDR3 protein: CASSPLAGGPGTGELFF